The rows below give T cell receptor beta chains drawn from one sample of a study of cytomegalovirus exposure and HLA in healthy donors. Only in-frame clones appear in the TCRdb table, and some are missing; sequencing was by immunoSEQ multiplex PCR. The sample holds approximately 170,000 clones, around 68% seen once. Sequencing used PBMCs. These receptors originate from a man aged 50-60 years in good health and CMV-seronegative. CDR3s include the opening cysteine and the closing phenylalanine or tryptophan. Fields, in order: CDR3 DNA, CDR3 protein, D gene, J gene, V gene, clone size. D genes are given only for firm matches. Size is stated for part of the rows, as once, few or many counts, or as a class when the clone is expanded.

cdr3_nt: TGTGCCAGCAGCTTAGCGGCTCCCACTGAAGCTTTCTTT
cdr3_aa: CASSLAAPTEAFF
d_call: -
j_call: TRBJ1-1
v_call: TRBV7-2
clone_size: -

cdr3_nt: TGTGCCAGTAGTATACAGGGGAGCAATCAGCCCCAGCATTTT
cdr3_aa: CASSIQGSNQPQHF
d_call: -
j_call: TRBJ1-5
v_call: TRBV19
clone_size: -

cdr3_nt: TGTGCCAGCAGTTTAATCGAAAGGACAGGGAACACTGAAGCTTTCTTT
cdr3_aa: CASSLIERTGNTEAFF
d_call: TRBD1
j_call: TRBJ1-1
v_call: TRBV27
clone_size: once

cdr3_nt: TGTGCCAGCAGTTACCTCACAGGGGGCGACACCGGGGAGCTGTTTTTT
cdr3_aa: CASSYLTGGDTGELFF
d_call: TRBD1
j_call: TRBJ2-2
v_call: TRBV6-6
clone_size: once

cdr3_nt: TGTGCCAGCAGCTTAGAATCTAGCGGGGGGGAGTATTTT
cdr3_aa: CASSLESSGGEYF
d_call: TRBD2
j_call: TRBJ2-3
v_call: TRBV7-9
clone_size: once

cdr3_nt: TGTGCCAGCAGCAATGGACAGGTGAACACTGAAGCTTTCTTT
cdr3_aa: CASSNGQVNTEAFF
d_call: TRBD1
j_call: TRBJ1-1
v_call: TRBV9
clone_size: -

cdr3_nt: TGCAGCCAAGACCCGACAGGGGACAATGAGCAGTTCTTC
cdr3_aa: CSQDPTGDNEQFF
d_call: TRBD1
j_call: TRBJ2-1
v_call: TRBV29-1
clone_size: -

cdr3_nt: TGTGCTAGTTCCCCCAGCGGAAGAGAGACCCAGTACTTC
cdr3_aa: CASSPSGRETQYF
d_call: -
j_call: TRBJ2-5
v_call: TRBV12-5
clone_size: -

cdr3_nt: TGCAGCGTTGAGGAGCCAGACAGGAACTATGGCTACACCTTC
cdr3_aa: CSVEEPDRNYGYTF
d_call: -
j_call: TRBJ1-2
v_call: TRBV29-1
clone_size: -

cdr3_nt: TGTGCCAGCAGCCCCGCACAGGGGACAAGATCACCCCTCCACTTT
cdr3_aa: CASSPAQGTRSPLHF
d_call: TRBD1
j_call: TRBJ1-6
v_call: TRBV7-2
clone_size: -

cdr3_nt: TGTGCCACCAGCAGAGAGGGACAGGGATACGAGCAGTACTTC
cdr3_aa: CATSREGQGYEQYF
d_call: TRBD1
j_call: TRBJ2-7
v_call: TRBV15
clone_size: -

cdr3_nt: TGCGCCAGCAGATCGGGACAGGACGTTTACAATGAGCAGTTCTTC
cdr3_aa: CASRSGQDVYNEQFF
d_call: TRBD1
j_call: TRBJ2-1
v_call: TRBV10-1
clone_size: few

cdr3_nt: TGTGCCAGCAGTTTAATACACCTTCAGGGGAATTCACCCCTCCACTTT
cdr3_aa: CASSLIHLQGNSPLHF
d_call: -
j_call: TRBJ1-6
v_call: TRBV28
clone_size: -